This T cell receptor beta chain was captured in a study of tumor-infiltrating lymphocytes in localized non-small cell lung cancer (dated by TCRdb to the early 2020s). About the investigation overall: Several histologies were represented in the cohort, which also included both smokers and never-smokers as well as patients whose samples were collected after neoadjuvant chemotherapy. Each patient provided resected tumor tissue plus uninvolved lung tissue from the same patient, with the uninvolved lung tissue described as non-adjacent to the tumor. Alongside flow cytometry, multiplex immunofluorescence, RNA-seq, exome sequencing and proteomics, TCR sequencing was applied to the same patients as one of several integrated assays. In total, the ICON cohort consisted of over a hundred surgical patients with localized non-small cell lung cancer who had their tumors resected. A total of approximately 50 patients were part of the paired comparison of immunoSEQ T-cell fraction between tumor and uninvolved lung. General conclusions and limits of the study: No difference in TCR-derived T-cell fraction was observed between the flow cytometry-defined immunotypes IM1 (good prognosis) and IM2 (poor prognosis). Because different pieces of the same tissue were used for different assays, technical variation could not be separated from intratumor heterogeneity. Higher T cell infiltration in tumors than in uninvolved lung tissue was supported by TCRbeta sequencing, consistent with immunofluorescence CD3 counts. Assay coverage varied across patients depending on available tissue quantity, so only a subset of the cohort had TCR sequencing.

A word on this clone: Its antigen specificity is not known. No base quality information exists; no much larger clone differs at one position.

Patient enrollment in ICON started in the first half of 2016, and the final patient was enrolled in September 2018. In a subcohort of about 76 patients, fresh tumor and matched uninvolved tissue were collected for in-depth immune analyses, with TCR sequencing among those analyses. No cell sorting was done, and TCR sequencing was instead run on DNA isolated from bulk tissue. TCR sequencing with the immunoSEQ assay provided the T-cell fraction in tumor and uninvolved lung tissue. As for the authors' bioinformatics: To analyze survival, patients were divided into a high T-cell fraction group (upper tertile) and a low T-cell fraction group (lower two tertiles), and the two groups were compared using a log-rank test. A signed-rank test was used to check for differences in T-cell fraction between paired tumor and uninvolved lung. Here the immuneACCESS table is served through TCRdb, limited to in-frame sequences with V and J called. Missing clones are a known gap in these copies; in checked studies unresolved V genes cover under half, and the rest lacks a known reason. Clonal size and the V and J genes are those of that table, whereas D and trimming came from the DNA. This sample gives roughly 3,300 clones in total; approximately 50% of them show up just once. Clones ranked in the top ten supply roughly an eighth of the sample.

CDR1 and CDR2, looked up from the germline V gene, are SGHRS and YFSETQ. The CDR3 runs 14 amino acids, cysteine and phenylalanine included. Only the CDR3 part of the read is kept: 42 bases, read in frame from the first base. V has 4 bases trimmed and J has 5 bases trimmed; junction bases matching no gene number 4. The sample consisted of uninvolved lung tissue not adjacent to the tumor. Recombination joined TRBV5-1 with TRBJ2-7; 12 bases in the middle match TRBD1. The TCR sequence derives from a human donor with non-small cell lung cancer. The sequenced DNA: TGCGCCAGCAGCGATGGGACAGGGGGCAACGAGCAGTACTTC. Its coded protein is CASSDGTGGNEQYF.